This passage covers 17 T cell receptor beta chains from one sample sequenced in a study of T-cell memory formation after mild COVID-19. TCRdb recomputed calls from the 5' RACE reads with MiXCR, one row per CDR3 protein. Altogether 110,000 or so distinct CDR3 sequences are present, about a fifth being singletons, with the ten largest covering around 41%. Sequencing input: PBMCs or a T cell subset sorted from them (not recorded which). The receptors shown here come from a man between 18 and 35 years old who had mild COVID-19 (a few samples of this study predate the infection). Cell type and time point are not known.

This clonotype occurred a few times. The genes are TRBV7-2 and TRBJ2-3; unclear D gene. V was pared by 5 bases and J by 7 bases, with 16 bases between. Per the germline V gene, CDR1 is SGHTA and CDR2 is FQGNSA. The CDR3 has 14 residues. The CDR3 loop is CASSLPQSEYTQYF. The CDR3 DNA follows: TGTGCCAGCAGCCTTCCCCAGTCAGAGTATACGCAGTATTTT. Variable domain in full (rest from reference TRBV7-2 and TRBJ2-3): GAGVSQSPSNKVTEKGKDVELRCDPISGHTALYWYRQSLGQGLEFLIYFQGNSAPDKSGLPSDRFSAERTGGSVSTLTIQRTQQEDSAVYLCASSLPQSEYTQYFGPGTRLTVL.

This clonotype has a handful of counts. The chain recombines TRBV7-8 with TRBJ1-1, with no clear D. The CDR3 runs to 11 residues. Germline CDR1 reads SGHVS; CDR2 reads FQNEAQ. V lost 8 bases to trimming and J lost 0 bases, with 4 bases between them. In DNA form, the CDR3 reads TGTGCCAGCGGGGTGAACACTGAAGCTTTCTTT. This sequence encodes CASGVNTEAFF.

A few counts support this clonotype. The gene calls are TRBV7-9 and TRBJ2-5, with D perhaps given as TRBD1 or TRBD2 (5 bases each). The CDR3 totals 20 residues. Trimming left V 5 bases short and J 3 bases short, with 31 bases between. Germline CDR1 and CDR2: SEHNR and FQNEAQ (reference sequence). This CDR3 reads CASSPTAGIYTPRGEETQYF. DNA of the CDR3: TGTGCCAGCAGCCCAACCGCAGGGATTTACACCCCTCGAGGGGAAGAGACCCAGTACTTC.

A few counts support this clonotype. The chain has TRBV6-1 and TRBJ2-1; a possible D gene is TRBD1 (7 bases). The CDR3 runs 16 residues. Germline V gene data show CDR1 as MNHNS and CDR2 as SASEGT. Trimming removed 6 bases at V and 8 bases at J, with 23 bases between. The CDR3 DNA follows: TGTGCCAGCAGACCGATCGGAGGGGGCTTGGTGGATGAGCAGTTCTTC. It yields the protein CASRPIGGGLVDEQFF.

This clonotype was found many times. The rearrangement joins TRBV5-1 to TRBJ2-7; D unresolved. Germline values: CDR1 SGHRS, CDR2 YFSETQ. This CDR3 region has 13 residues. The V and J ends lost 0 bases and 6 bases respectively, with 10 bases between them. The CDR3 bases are TGCGCCAGCAGCTTGGACAGTTTCCTCGAGCAGTACTTC. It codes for CASSLDSFLEQYF.

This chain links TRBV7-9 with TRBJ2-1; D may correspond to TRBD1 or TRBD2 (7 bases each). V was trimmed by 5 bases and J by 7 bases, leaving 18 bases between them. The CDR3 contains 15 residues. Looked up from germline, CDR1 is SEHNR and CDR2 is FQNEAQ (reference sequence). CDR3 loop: CASSPQGGGLNEQFF. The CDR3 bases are TGTGCCAGCAGCCCCCAGGGGGGGGGCCTGAATGAGCAGTTCTTC.

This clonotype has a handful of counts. As DNA, the CDR3 is TGTGCCAGCCACACAGGGAATAATTCACCCCTCCACTTT. Protein: CASHTGNNSPLHF. This chain uses TRBV6-5 with TRBJ1-6; perhaps TRBD1 as D (6 bases). V was pared by 8 bases and J by 5 bases, with 10 bases between. The CDR3 has 13 residues. Germline lookup yields CDR1 MNHEY and CDR2 SVGAGI.

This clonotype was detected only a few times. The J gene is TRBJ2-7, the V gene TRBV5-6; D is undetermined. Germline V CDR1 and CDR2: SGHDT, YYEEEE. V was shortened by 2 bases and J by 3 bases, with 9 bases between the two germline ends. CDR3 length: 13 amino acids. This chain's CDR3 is CASSLFADYEQYF. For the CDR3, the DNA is TGTGCCAGCAGCTTATTCGCCGACTACGAGCAGTACTTC. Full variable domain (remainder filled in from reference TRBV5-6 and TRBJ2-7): DAGVTQSPTHLIKTRGQQVTLRCSPKSGHDTVSWYQQALGQGPQFIFQYYEEEERQRGNFPDRFSGHQFPNYSSELNVNALLLGDSALYLCASSLFADYEQYFGPGTRLTVT.

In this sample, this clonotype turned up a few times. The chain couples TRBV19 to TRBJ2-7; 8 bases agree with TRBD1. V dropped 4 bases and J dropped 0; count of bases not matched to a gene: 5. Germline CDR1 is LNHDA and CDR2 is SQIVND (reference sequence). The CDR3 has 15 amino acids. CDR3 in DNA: TGTGCCAGTAGTACCCGGGACAGGAGCTCCTACGAGCAGTACTTC. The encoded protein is CASSTRDRSSYEQYF.

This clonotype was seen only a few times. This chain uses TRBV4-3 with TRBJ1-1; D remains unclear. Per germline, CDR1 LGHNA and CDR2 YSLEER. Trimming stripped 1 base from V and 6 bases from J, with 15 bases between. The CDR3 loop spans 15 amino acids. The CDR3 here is CASSQGSQDYAEAFF. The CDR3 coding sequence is TGCGCCAGCAGCCAAGGATCTCAGGATTACGCTGAAGCTTTCTTT.

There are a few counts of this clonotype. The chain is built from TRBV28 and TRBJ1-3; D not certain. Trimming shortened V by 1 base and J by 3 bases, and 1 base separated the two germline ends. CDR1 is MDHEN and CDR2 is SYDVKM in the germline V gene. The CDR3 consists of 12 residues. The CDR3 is CASSLFGNTIYF. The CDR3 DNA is TGTGCCAGCAGTTTATTTGGAAACACCATATATTTT. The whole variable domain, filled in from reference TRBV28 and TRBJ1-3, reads DVKVTQSSRYLVKRTGEKVFLECVQDMDHENMFWYRQDPGLGLRLIYFSYDVKMKEKGDIPEGYSVSREKKERFSLILESASTNQTSMYLCASSLFGNTIYFGEGSWLTVV.

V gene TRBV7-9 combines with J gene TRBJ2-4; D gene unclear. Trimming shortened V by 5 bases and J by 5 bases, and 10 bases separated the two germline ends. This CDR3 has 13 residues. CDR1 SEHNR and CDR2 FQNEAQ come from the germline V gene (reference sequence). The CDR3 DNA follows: TGTGCCAGCAGCCCAAGTCCAGAAAACATTCAGTACTTC. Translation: CASSPSPENIQYF. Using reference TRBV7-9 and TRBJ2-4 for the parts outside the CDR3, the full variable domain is DTGVSQNPRHKITKRGQNVTFRCDPISEHNRLYWYRQTLGQGPEFLTYFQNEAQLEKSRLLSDRFSAERPKGSFSTLEIQRTEQGDSAMYLCASSPSPENIQYFGAGTRLSVL.

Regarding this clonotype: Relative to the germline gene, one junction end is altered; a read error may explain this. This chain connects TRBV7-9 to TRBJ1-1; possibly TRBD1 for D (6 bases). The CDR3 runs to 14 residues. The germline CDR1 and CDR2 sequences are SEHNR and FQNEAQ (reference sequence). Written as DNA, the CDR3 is TGTGCCAGCAGCCTAGCAGGGGAGGTCACTGAAGCTTTCTTT. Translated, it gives CASSLAGEVTEAFF.

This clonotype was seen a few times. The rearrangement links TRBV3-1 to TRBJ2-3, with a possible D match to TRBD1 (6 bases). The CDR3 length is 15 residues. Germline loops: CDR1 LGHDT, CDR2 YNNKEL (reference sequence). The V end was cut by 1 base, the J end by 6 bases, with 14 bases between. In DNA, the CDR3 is TGTGCCAGCAGCCAAGGGGCAGGGGAAGCGGATACGCAGTATTTT. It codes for CASSQGAGEADTQYF.

The CDR3 region is CASSQDGGQGRQYF. The CDR3 bases are TGCGCCAGCAGCCAAGATGGAGGGCAGGGGAGGCAGTATTTT. V gene TRBV4-3 combines with J gene TRBJ2-3; D could derive from TRBD1 or TRBD2 (6 bases each). Trimming removed 0 bases from V and 11 bases from J, with 15 bases in between. The CDR3 contains 14 residues. Germline V gene sequence: CDR1 LGHNA, CDR2 YSLEER.

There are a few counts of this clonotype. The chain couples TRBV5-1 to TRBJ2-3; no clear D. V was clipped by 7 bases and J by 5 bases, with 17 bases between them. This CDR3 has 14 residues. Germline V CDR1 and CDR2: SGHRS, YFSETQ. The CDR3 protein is CASSPPVGVDTQYF. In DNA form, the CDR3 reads TGCGCCAGCTCCCCCCCGGTGGGTGTAGATACGCAGTATTTT.

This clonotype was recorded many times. The DNA of the CDR3 is TGCAGCGCCGATCTAAGCGGGGGGCACACAGATACGCAGTATTTT. It translates to CSADLSGGHTDTQYF. The chain joins TRBV29-1 to TRBJ2-3; 9 positions match TRBD2. V lost 7 bases, J lost 2 bases, and 10 bases stayed unmatched. There are 15 residues in the CDR3. Germline CDR1 reads SQVTM; CDR2 reads ANQGSEA.